One and the same sample provided the 23 T cell receptor beta chains below, sequenced in a study of cytomegalovirus exposure and HLA in healthy donors. Profiled with immunoSEQ multiplex PCR; TCRdb holds only in-frame clones, not every one. The sample has 55,000 to 80,000 clones, more than 85% seen once. The specimen sequenced was PBMCs. The receptors stem from a woman younger than 30 in good health and CMV-seropositive.

This sequence joins TRBV9 and TRBJ2-6, with 14 bases that match TRBD2. Per the germline V gene, CDR1 is SGDLS and CDR2 is YYNGEE. The trim removed 4 bases at V and 12 bases at J, leaving 12 bases unmatched. The CDR3 covers 17 residues. The CDR3 DNA reads TGTGCCAGCAGCCAGACTAGCGGGGGGGCTATTTTCAGCGTCCTGACTTTC. This sequence encodes CASSQTSGGAIFSVLTF.

The chain uses TRBV2 and TRBJ2-7; weak D call: TRBD1 (5 bases). Germline lookup yields CDR1 SNHLY and CDR2 FYNNEI. The CDR3 runs 13 residues. V gave up 5 bases and J gave up 2 bases, with 10 bases separating them. CDR3: CASSQGQAYEQYF. As DNA, the CDR3 is TGTGCCAGCAGTCAGGGCCAAGCCTACGAGCAGTACTTC. The full variable domain, rest sourced from reference TRBV2 and TRBJ2-7, is EPEVTQTPSHQVTQMGQEVILRCVPISNHLYFYWYRQILGQKVEFLVSFYNNEISEKSEIFDDQFSVERPDGSNFTLKIRSTKLEDSAMYFCASSQGQAYEQYFGPGTRLTVT.

CDR3: CASSRSRLGHGYTF. In DNA form, the CDR3 reads TGTGCCAGCAGTCGTTCTAGGTTGGGGCATGGCTACACCTTC. J is TRBJ1-2 and V is TRBV28; possibly TRBD1 for D (5 bases). Per germline, CDR1 MDHEN and CDR2 SYDVKM. The CDR3 length is 14 residues. V was clipped by 5 bases and J by 6 bases, with 16 bases between them.

The chain links TRBV27 to TRBJ2-7, with 10 bases matching TRBD1. V shed 6 bases and J 5 bases; nucleotides not matched to a gene: 7. Germline V gene sequence: CDR1 MNHEY, CDR2 SMNVEV (reference sequence). The CDR3 covers 14 residues. CDR3 coding DNA: TGTGCCAGCAGAGAAACCGGGACAGGGGACGAGCAGTACTTC. Translating gives CASRETGTGDEQYF.

The table lists this clone with a count of one. The chain carries TRBV14 and TRBJ2-2, with D perhaps TRBD2 (5 bases). CDR3 size: 16 residues. Germline V gene sequence: CDR1 SGHDN, CDR2 FVKESK. Trimming removed 3 bases at V and 6 bases at J, with 17 bases between. The CDR3 loop reads CASSQIGGTYSGELFF. CDR3 nucleotide sequence: TGTGCCAGCAGCCAGATTGGAGGAACTTATTCCGGGGAGCTGTTTTTT.

The chain links TRBV4-3 to TRBJ2-1, with D possibly matching TRBD2 (6 bases). Germline V CDR1 and CDR2: LGHNA, YSLEER. This CDR3 is built from 17 residues. The V end lost 0 bases, the J end lost 3 bases, and 15 bases lay between the germline ends. The CDR3 DNA is TGCGCCAGCAGCCAAGATCATCAAGCGGGTTTCTACAATGAGCAGTTCTTC. It yields the protein CASSQDHQAGFYNEQFF.

V gene TRBV30 combines with J gene TRBJ1-3; the D gene is possibly TRBD1 (5 bases). V was trimmed by 8 bases and J by 0 bases, leaving 11 bases between them. The CDR3 length is 13 residues. Per germline, CDR1 GTSNPN and CDR2 SVGIG (reference sequence). CDR3: CAAYDSSGNTIYF. In DNA form, the CDR3 reads TGTGCCGCCTATGACAGCTCTGGAAACACCATATATTTT.

This clone is a singleton in its sample. This chain links TRBV27 with TRBJ2-7; TRBD2 aligns across 13 bases. Germline V gives CDR1 MNHEY, CDR2 SMNVEV (reference sequence). Germline trimming cut 1 base from V and 11 bases from J; bases unmatched to any gene: 14. There are 17 residues in the CDR3. The CDR3 coding sequence is TGTGCCAGCAGTTTATATTTTCCCGGGACTAGCGGGAAGGAGGAGTACTTC. Translation gives CASSLYFPGTSGKEEYF.

The chain uses TRBV4-3 and TRBJ1-3; TRBD1 matches 7 bases. CDR3 size: 17 residues. V lost 0 bases and J lost 0; bases outside the gene matches: 5. CDR1 LGHNA and CDR2 YSLEER come from the germline V gene. Here the CDR3 reads CASSQDFGTDSGNTIYF. The CDR3 DNA is TGCGCCAGCAGCCAAGACTTCGGGACAGACTCTGGAAACACCATATATTTT.

This clone has a handful of counts. This chain links TRBV5-1 with TRBJ2-1; 10 bases are shared with TRBD2. J lost 4 bases, V lost 4 bases, and 14 bases had no gene match. There are 18 residues in the CDR3. CDR1 and CDR2 from the germline V gene are SGHRS and YFSETQ. CDR3 in amino acids: CASSLRPNSGGNYNEQFF. The CDR3 DNA sequence: TGCGCCAGCAGCCTGCGACCTAATAGCGGGGGGAATTACAATGAGCAGTTCTTC.

The chain is built from TRBV25-1 and TRBJ2-5; 8 nucleotides line up with TRBD2. Germline V gene lookup returns CDR1 MGHDK and CDR2 SYGVNS. Germline trimming cut 1 base from V and 5 bases from J; bases unmatched to any gene: 9. The CDR3 length is 16 residues. This CDR3 is CASSELGREVEETQYF. CDR3 coding DNA: TGTGCCAGCAGTGAATTGGGGCGGGAGGTGGAGGAGACCCAGTACTTC.

The chain employs TRBV19 and TRBJ1-2; D not resolved. Germline-derived CDR1 and CDR2 are LNHDA and SQIVND (reference sequence). Trimming cost V 5 bases and J 11 bases, with 18 bases left between them. The CDR3 runs 13 residues. CDR3 loop: CASSSPPPVWYTF. For the CDR3, the DNA is TGTGCCAGTAGTTCACCTCCCCCGGTCTGGTACACCTTC.

V and J are TRBV7-3 and TRBJ2-5; a weak D match, TRBD2 (6 bases). Trimming removed 2 bases from V and 2 bases from J, with 12 bases in between. The CDR3 is 15 residues long. Germline V CDR1 and CDR2: SGHTA, FQGTGA. The CDR3 loop reads CASSLAGTDQETQYF. The CDR3 DNA reads as TGTGCCAGCAGCTTAGCGGGGACGGATCAAGAGACCCAGTACTTC.

The rearrangement links TRBV7-2 to TRBJ2-7, with TRBD2 identical over 10 bases. This CDR3 comprises 15 residues. V shed 5 bases and J 5 bases; nucleotides not matched to a gene: 9. CDR1 SGHTA and CDR2 FQGNSA come from the germline V gene. DNA for the CDR3: TGTGCCAGCAGCCCCCTAGCGGGAGTAGGGAACGAGCAGTACTTC. This codes for CASSPLAGVGNEQYF.

The rearrangement uses TRBV30 and TRBJ2-2, with 8 bases lining up with TRBD2. V was pared by 1 base and J by 7 bases, with 8 bases of the junction left unmatched. Germline lookup yields CDR1 GTSNPN and CDR2 SVGIG (reference sequence). The CDR3 spans 15 residues. CDR3 nucleotides: TGTGCCTGGAGTGCCCCCGGGGGGGCCTACGGGGAGCTGTTTTTT. Translating gives CAWSAPGGAYGELFF. Supplemented by reference TRBV30 and TRBJ2-2, the full variable domain reads SQTIHQWPATLVQPVGSPLSLECTVEGTSNPNLYWYRQAAGRGLQLLFYSVGIGQISSEVPQNLSASRPQDRQFILSSKKLLLSDSGFYLCAWSAPGGAYGELFFGEGSRLTVL.

The chain is built from TRBV7-9 and TRBJ2-7; the D gene is possibly TRBD2 (5 bases). The CDR3 is 15 amino acids. V was pared by 5 bases and J by 5 bases, with 19 bases between. Germline V gene sequence: CDR1 SEHNR, CDR2 FQNEAQ (reference sequence). CDR3 residues: CASSRDRGKTHEQYF. The CDR3 region has the DNA TGTGCCAGCAGCCGCGACCGGGGTAAGACCCACGAGCAGTACTTC.

The rearrangement joins TRBV2 to TRBJ1-5; TRBD1 agrees at 7 bases. From germline, CDR1 is SNHLY and CDR2 FYNNEI. The CDR3 is 17 residues long. Trimming cost V 4 bases and J 0 bases; bases outside gene matches: 9. Here the CDR3 DNA reads TGTGCCAGCAGTGTAAGTGGGACAGCGGATAGCAATCAGCCCCAGCATTTT. Translation: CASSVSGTADSNQPQHF.

The genes are TRBV10-3 and TRBJ2-7; TRBD1 agrees at 7 bases. The CDR3 has 20 residues. Germline V gene sequence: CDR1 ENHRY, CDR2 SYGVKD. V gave up 4 bases and J gave up 1 base; unmatched junction bases: 22. This chain's CDR3 is CAISGGTDVEWTLVSYEQYF. CDR3 sequence (DNA): TGTGCCATCAGTGGAGGGACAGACGTTGAGTGGACCCTCGTTTCCTACGAGCAGTACTTC.

This sequence joins TRBV7-9 and TRBJ2-1, with D possibly matching TRBD1 (6 bases). CDR1 SEHNR and CDR2 FQNEAQ come from the germline V gene (reference sequence). V was cut by 3 bases and J by 2 bases, with 8 bases left in between. The CDR3 is made up of 14 amino acids. This CDR3 is CASSFGTPYNEQFF. The CDR3 nucleotides are TGTGCCAGCAGCTTTGGGACACCCTACAATGAGCAGTTCTTC.

J is TRBJ1-4 and V is TRBV7-9, with TRBD1 matching over 9 bases. Germline V lookup: CDR1 SEHNR, CDR2 FQNEAQ (reference sequence). V was pared by 1 base and J by 6 bases, with 9 bases of the junction left unmatched. The CDR3 has 17 residues. CDR3 nucleotides: TGTGCCAGCAGCTTAGTTGGGACAGGGTTAAAGCATGAAAAACTGTTTTTT. It codes for CASSLVGTGLKHEKLFF.

A remark on this clone: One end of the junction does not line up with germline, which may come from a read error. This chain links TRBV28 with TRBJ2-7, with TRBD2 matching 7 bases. Germline CDR1 is MDHEN and CDR2 is SYDVKM. The CDR3 totals 14 residues. CDR3 region: CASSLVGLAERASF. CDR3 nucleotides: TGTGCCAGCAGTTTAGTGGGCCTAGCGGAACGCGCGAGTTTC.

This clone has only one observation. CDR3 sequence reads: CASSFSSSGGLEQFF. Here the CDR3 DNA reads TGTGCCAGCAGCTTCTCAAGTAGCGGGGGTCTCGAGCAGTTCTTC. The genes are TRBV7-2 and TRBJ2-1; 9 bases match TRBD2. This CDR3 has 15 amino acids. Trimming cost V 3 bases and J 10 bases; bases outside gene matches: 10. Germline lookup yields CDR1 SGHTA and CDR2 FQGNSA. The full variable domain, with the rest looked up from reference TRBV7-2 and TRBJ2-1, is GAGVSQSPSNKVTEKGKDVELRCDPISGHTALYWYRQSLGQGLEFLIYFQGNSAPDKSGLPSDRFSAERTGGSVSTLTIQRTQQEDSAVYLCASSFSSSGGLEQFFGPGTRLTVL.

V gene TRBV27 combines with J gene TRBJ2-2; the match to TRBD2 covers 9 bases. Germline V lookup: CDR1 MNHEY, CDR2 SMNVEV (reference sequence). V lost 8 bases, J lost 1 base, and 2 bases stayed unmatched. CDR3 length: 14 residues. The CDR3 loop reads CASGLAMNTGELFF. Here the CDR3 DNA reads TGTGCCAGCGGACTAGCGATGAACACCGGGGAGCTGTTTTTT.